This TCR beta chain originates from a study of metastatic and nonmetastatic thyroid tumors. Using MiXCR, TCRdb reanalyzed the PCR reads. The sample comprises about 30,000 clones, about 4.1% of which are singletons, and under 25% rests with the top ten. This clone was seen a few times. All patients were untreated before thyroid surgery. Germline CDR1 reads KGHDR; CDR2 reads SFDVKD. V was shortened by 4 bases and J by 3 bases, with 11 bases between the two germline ends. This CDR3 is built from 15 residues. The chain combines TRBV24-1 with TRBJ2-2; perhaps TRBD1 as D (5 bases). Sequenced material: blood. The sequence came from a female donor with papillary thyroid cancer or a benign thyroid nodule (not recorded which). Some clones in this sample may be carry-over from other donors' samples. CDR3 bases: TGTGCCACCAGTGAAGCACAGGAGCACACCGGGGAGCTGTTTTTT. Its translation is CATSEAQEHTGELFF.